The following is a T cell receptor beta chain sequence with its context. The material for each subset, its genomic DNA, was split evenly across several immunoSEQ plates. This table comes from immunoSEQ multiplex PCR, and its TCRdb copy is limited to in-frame clones, with some not included. This repertoire shows around 88,000 clones, 60% to 70% found once; its top ten account for roughly 50%. This entry comes from a study of shared clonotypes between healthy human individuals. The germline V gene encodes CDR1 SGHDT and CDR2 YYEEEE. This CDR3 is 15 amino acids long. Deletions cut 0 bases from V and 3 bases from J, with 12 bases between.

This chain uses TRBV5-6 with TRBJ1-1; the D gene is possibly TRBD1 (5 bases). The sample consisted of memory CD8+ T cells sorted from blood. Subset specified: CD45RO+ cells pooled with CCR7-negative TemRA cells. The source is a man aged 30 to 39 in good health. The CDR3 sequence: CASSLAGTVHTEAFF. The CDR3 nucleotides are TGTGCCAGCAGCTTGGCCGGGACGGTACACACTGAAGCTTTCTTT. Using reference TRBV5-6 and TRBJ1-1 for the parts outside the CDR3, the full variable domain is DAGVTQSPTHLIKTRGQQVTLRCSPKSGHDTVSWYQQALGQGPQFIFQYYEEEERQRGNFPDRFSGHQFPNYSSELNVNALLLGDSALYLCASSLAGTVHTEAFFGQGTRLTVV.